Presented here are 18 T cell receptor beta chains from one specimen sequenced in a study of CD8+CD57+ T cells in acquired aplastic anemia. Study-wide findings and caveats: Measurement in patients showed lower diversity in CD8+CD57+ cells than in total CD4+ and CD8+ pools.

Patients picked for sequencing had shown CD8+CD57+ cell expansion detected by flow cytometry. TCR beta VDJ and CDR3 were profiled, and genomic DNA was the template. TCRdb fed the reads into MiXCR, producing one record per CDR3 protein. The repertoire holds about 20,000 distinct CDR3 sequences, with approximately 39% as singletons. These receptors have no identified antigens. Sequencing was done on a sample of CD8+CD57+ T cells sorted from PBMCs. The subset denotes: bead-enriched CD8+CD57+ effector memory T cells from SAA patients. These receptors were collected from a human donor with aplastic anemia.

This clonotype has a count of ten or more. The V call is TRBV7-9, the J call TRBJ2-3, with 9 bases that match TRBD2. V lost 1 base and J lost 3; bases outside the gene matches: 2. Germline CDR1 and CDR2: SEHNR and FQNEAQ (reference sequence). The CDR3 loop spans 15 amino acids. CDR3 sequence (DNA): TGTGCCAGCAGCTTAGGCGGGAGGGAAACAGATACGCAGTATTTT. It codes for CASSLGGRETDTQYF.

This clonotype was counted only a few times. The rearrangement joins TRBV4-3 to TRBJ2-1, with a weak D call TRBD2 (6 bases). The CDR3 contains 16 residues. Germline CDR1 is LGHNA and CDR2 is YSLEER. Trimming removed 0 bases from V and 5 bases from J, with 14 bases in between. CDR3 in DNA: TGCGCCAGCAGCCAAGAGGGCGCGGGGAATAACAATGAGCAGTTCTTC. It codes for CASSQEGAGNNNEQFF.

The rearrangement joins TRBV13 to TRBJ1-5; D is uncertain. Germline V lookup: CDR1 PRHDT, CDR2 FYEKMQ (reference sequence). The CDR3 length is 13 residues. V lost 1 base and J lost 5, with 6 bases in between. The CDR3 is CASSLDTDQPQHF. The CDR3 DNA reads TGTGCCAGCAGCTTAGACACCGATCAGCCCCAGCATTTT.

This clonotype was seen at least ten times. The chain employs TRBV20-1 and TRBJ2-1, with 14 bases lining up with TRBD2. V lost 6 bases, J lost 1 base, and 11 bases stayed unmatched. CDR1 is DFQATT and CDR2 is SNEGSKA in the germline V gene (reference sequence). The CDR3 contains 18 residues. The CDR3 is CSARPGLAGAVSYNEQFF. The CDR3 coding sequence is TGCAGTGCCAGACCGGGACTAGCGGGGGCCGTATCCTACAATGAGCAGTTCTTC.

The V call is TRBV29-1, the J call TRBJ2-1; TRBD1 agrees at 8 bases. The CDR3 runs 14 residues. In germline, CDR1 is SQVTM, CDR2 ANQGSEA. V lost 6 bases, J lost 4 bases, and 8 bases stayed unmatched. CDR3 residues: CSVDGTGAYNEQFF. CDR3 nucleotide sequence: TGCAGCGTCGATGGGACAGGAGCATACAATGAGCAGTTCTTC.

The DNA for the CDR3 is TGTGCCAGCAGCTTTATCGGGGGGAGGGCAGATACGCAGTATTTT. As protein: CASSFIGGRADTQYF. V gene TRBV11-2 combines with J gene TRBJ2-3, with 7 bases aligning to TRBD2. Germline loops: CDR1 SGHAT, CDR2 FQNNGV. The CDR3 is 15 residues long. V lost 3 bases to trimming and J lost 4 bases; unmatched junction nucleotides: 7.

CDR3 nucleotide sequence: TGTGCCAGCAGTTTAGACCAGCCCCAGCATTTT. Protein sequence: CASSLDQPQHF. J is TRBJ1-5 and V is TRBV28, with unresolved D. Trimming pared 2 bases from V and 7 bases from J, leaving 3 bases between. The germline V gene has CDR1 MDHEN and CDR2 SYDVKM. The CDR3 is 11 residues long.

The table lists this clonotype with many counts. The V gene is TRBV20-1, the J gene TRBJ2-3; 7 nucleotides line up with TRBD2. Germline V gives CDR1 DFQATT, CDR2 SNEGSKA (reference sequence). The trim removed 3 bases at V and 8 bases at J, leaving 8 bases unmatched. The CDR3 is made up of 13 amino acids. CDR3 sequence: CSASGGTLGTQYF. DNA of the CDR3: TGCAGTGCTAGCGGGGGGACCCTTGGTACGCAGTATTTT.

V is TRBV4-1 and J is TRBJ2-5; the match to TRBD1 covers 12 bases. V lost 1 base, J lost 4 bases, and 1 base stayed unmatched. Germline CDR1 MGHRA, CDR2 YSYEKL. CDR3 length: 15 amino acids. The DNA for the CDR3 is TGCGCCAGCAGCCAAGGGGACAGGGGGCTAGAGACCCAGTACTTC. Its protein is CASSQGDRGLETQYF.

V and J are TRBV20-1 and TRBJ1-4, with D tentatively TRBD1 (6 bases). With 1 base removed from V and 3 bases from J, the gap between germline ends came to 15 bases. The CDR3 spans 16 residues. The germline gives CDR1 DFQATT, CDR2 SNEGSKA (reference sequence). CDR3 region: CSARVGSGEANEKLFF. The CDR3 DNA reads TGCAGTGCTAGAGTTGGCTCAGGGGAGGCTAATGAAAAACTGTTTTTT.

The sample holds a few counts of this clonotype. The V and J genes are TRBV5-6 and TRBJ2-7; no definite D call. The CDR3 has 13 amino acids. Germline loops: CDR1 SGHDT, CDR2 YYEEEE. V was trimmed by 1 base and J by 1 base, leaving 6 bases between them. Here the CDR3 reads CASSLSSSYEQYV. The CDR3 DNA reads TGTGCCAGCAGCTTGTCGTCTTCCTACGAGCAGTACGTC.

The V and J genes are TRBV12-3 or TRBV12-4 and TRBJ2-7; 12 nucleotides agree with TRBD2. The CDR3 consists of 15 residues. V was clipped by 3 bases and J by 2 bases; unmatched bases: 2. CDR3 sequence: CASSFLAGGPYEQYF. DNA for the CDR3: TGTGCCAGCAGTTTTCTAGCGGGGGGGCCCTACGAGCAGTACTTC.

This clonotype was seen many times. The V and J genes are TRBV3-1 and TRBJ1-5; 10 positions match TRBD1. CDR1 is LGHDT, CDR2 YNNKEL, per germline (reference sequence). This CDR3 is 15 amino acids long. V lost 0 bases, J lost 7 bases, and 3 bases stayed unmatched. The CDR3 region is CASSQEGQGRQPQHF. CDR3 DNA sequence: TGTGCCAGCAGCCAAGAGGGACAGGGGCGACAGCCCCAGCATTTT.

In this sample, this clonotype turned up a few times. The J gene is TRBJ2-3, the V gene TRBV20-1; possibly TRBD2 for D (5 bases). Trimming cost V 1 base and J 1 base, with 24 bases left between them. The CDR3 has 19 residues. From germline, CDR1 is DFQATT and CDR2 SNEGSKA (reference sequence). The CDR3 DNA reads TGCAGTGCTAGAGCCCCCCCCCCCCCCCGGACGCGGGGCACAGATACGCAGTATTTT. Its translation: CSARAPPPPRTRGTDTQYF.

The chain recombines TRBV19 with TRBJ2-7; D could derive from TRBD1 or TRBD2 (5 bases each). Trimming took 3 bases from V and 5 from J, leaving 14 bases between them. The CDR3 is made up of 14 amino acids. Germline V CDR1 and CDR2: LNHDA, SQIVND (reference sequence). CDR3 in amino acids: CASSIGGLSDEQYF. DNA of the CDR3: TGTGCCAGTAGTATTGGGGGTTTATCGGACGAGCAGTACTTC.

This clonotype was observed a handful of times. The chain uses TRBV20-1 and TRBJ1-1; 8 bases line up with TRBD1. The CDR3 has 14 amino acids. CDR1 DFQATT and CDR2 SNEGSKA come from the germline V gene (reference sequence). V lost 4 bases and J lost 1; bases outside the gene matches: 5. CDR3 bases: TGCAGTGCTATCGACAGGGGACCGAACACTGAAGCTTTCTTT. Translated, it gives CSAIDRGPNTEAFF.

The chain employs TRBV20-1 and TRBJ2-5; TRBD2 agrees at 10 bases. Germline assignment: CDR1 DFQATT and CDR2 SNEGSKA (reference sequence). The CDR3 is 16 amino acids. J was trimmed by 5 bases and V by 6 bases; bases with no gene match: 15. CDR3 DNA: TGCAGTGCCCTCAAAGCGGGAGGGCCCAGTAGGGAGACCCAGTACTTC. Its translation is CSALKAGGPSRETQYF.

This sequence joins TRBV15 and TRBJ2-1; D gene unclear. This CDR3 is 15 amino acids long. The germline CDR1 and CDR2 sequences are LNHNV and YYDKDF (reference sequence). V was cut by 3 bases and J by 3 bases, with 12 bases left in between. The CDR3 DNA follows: TGTGCCACCAGCAGTAGGTTTGACAACTACAATGAGCAGTTCTTC. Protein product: CATSSRFDNYNEQFF.